The next 7 T cell receptor beta chains were all read from a single sample in a study of cytomegalovirus exposure and HLA in healthy donors. The PCR had 60 Vbeta and 13 Jbeta primers. Repertoires were generated with immunoSEQ multiplex PCR, while TCRdb's copy carries only in-frame clones and drops some. This table has 100,000 to 150,000 clones, about 81% appearing once. Sequencing was performed on PBMCs. The receptor source for this set is a woman aged 25 to 45 in good health and CMV-seronegative.

In this sample, this clone turned up once. CDR3 in amino acids: CASSQDRGRIDTEAFF. CDR3 nucleotide sequence: TGTGCCAGCAGTCAGGACAGGGGGCGAATCGACACTGAAGCTTTCTTT. The V call is TRBV2, the J call TRBJ1-1, with 11 positions matching TRBD1. Germline V CDR1 and CDR2: SNHLY, FYNNEI. The CDR3 runs to 16 residues. Losses at the gene ends were 5 bases for V and 3 bases for J; bases not matched to a gene: 8. The complete variable domain, with remaining parts taken from reference TRBV2 and TRBJ1-1, reads EPEVTQTPSHQVTQMGQEVILRCVPISNHLYFYWYRQILGQKVEFLVSFYNNEISEKSEIFDDQFSVERPDGSNFTLKIRSTKLEDSAMYFCASSQDRGRIDTEAFFGQGTRLTVV.

This clone showed up just a few times. V and J are TRBV19 and TRBJ1-2, with 8 bases aligning to TRBD1. V lost 3 bases, J lost 4 bases, and 4 bases stayed unmatched. Germline CDR1 LNHDA, CDR2 SQIVND (reference sequence). The CDR3 extends over 14 amino acids. CDR3: CASSIPDRGYGYTF. In DNA form, the CDR3 reads TGTGCCAGTAGTATCCCCGACAGGGGCTATGGCTACACCTTC.

The CDR3 is CASSESQGVEAFF. CDR3 bases: TGTGCCAGCAGTGAATCCCAAGGAGTGGAAGCTTTCTTT. This rearrangement joins TRBV6-1 to TRBJ1-1; D gene ambiguous. Per germline, CDR1 MNHNS and CDR2 SASEGT. This CDR3 spans 13 amino acids. The V end was cut by 2 bases, the J end by 8 bases, with 12 bases between.

The chain uses TRBV7-2 and TRBJ1-1; D is possibly TRBD1 (5 bases). This CDR3 has 16 amino acids. In germline, CDR1 is SGHTA, CDR2 FQGNSA. V shed 5 bases and J shed 7 bases, with 23 bases lying between them. Here the CDR3 reads CASSRGGRDPRVEAFF. The CDR3 DNA reads as TGTGCCAGCAGCCGCGGGGGGAGGGACCCCCGGGTTGAAGCTTTCTTT.

The chain recombines TRBV9 with TRBJ2-1; 10 bases are a match to TRBD2. Germline CDR1 SGDLS, CDR2 YYNGEE. The CDR3 consists of 16 residues. V shed 5 bases, J shed 7 bases, and the junction held 12 bases outside the gene matches. The CDR3 bases are TGTGCCAGCAGTCCAAGAAGCGGGAGGGCAAATAATGAGCAGTTCTTC. It yields the protein CASSPRSGRANNEQFF.

This sequence joins TRBV6-1 and TRBJ2-7, with a weak D call TRBD1 (5 bases). Trimming took 2 bases from V and 4 from J, leaving 12 bases between them. Looked up from germline, CDR1 is MNHNS and CDR2 is SASEGT. The CDR3 length is 14 residues. The CDR3 DNA reads TGTGCCAGCAGTGAATTGGAGACAGAGTACGAGCAGTACTTC. This encodes CASSELETEYEQYF.

This rearrangement joins TRBV19 to TRBJ1-4, with 8 positions matching TRBD1. The CDR3 sequence is 16 residues long. Germline assignment: CDR1 LNHDA and CDR2 SQIVND (reference sequence). V was pared by 5 bases and J by 8 bases, with 13 bases of the junction left unmatched. This chain's CDR3 is CASSPPTQGVVEKLFF. The CDR3 DNA reads TGTGCCAGTAGTCCCCCGACACAGGGGGTGGTGGAAAAACTGTTTTTT.